This T cell receptor beta chain was sequenced in a study of technical replicates of blood from several donors. Clones were sequenced by immunoSEQ multiplex PCR, and TCRdb holds only the in-frame ones, with some missing. The top ten clones hold around 0.42% of a sample with around 79,000 clones, 94% of them seen once. The receptor's source is a human donor in good health. The sequencing sample was made of T cells isolated from PBMCs.

The CDR3 coding sequence is TGTGCCAGCAGCCCAGGGAACCTCAATCAGCCCCAGCATTTT. Residues: CASSPGNLNQPQHF. The chain employs TRBV25-1 and TRBJ1-5; D may be TRBD1 (5 bases). Trimming removed 6 bases at V and 3 bases at J, with 12 bases between. The CDR3 is 14 residues long. Germline lookup yields CDR1 MGHDK and CDR2 SYGVNS.